The 12 T cell receptor beta chains reported below all come from one sample, sequenced in a study of monozygotic twins with inflammatory bowel disease. TCRdb reprocessed the 5' RACE reads and stores each CDR3 protein as one record, lacking DNA. This sample's table reports roughly 170,000 distinct CDR3 sequences. The sequenced sample consisted of blood. The receptors were sampled from a human donor with ulcerative colitis or Crohn's disease, or a healthy co-twin of an affected twin (not recorded which).

This chain connects TRBV4-1 to TRBJ2-5. The CDR3 loop spans 14 amino acids. Per the germline V gene, CDR1 is MGHRA and CDR2 is YSYEKL. CDR3 residues: CASSRVLAEETQYF.

The V and J genes are TRBV18 and TRBJ1-1; no DNA is available, so the TRBD1 call from TCRdb remains unchecked. The CDR3 length is 14 residues. Germline CDR1 is KGHSH and CDR2 is LQKENI. CDR3 sequence reads: CASSPLQERGEAFF.

The CDR3 loop reads CASSLGDTGELIF. This chain connects TRBV28 to TRBJ2-2. Germline loops: CDR1 MDHEN, CDR2 SYDVKM. The CDR3 length is 13 residues.

The rearrangement uses TRBV5-6 and TRBJ2-7; TCRdb names TRBD1, which stays unverified in the absence of DNA. Germline V gene sequence: CDR1 SGHDT, CDR2 YYEEEE. There are 14 residues in the CDR3. CDR3 residues: CASSPGGLLDEQYF. Full variable domain (missing parts from reference TRBV5-6 and TRBJ2-7): DAGVTQSPTHLIKTRGQQVTLRCSPKSGHDTVSWYQQALGQGPQFIFQYYEEEERQRGNFPDRFSGHQFPNYSSELNVNALLLGDSALYLCASSPGGLLDEQYFGPGTRLTVT.

The chain recombines TRBV4-1 with TRBJ2-7; TCRdb indicates TRBD1, and absent DNA this call remains unverified. The CDR3 is made up of 18 amino acids. Germline-derived CDR1 and CDR2 are MGHRA and YSYEKL. CDR3 in amino acids: CASSRNWGNGDPKDEQYF.

The chain links TRBV5-1 to TRBJ1-1; TCRdb lists TRBD1, though no DNA is available to test this call. Germline CDR1 reads SGHRS; CDR2 reads YFSETQ. This CDR3 region has 16 residues. The chain's CDR3 is CASSLGQGGWNTEAFF.

This chain joins TRBV15 and TRBJ2-3; TCRdb's D call of TRBD1 is untestable without DNA. Germline V CDR1 and CDR2: LNHNV, YYDKDF (reference sequence). There are 14 residues in the CDR3. CDR3 in amino acids: CATLRDSRTDTQYF.

V usage is TRBV5-1 and J usage is TRBJ2-1; TCRdb designates TRBD1, a call that cannot be tested without DNA. CDR3 length: 15 amino acids. Germline V gives CDR1 SGHRS, CDR2 YFSETQ. The CDR3 region is CASSPTGSGNNEQFF.

J is TRBJ1-1 and V is TRBV29-1; TCRdb designates TRBD1, a call that cannot be tested without DNA. This CDR3 comprises 17 residues. Germline CDR1 and CDR2: SQVTM and ANQGSEA. CDR3: CSVAKTGGGPGGAEAFF. Full variable domain (rest looked up from reference TRBV29-1 and TRBJ1-1): SAVISQKPSRDICQRGTSLTIQCQVDSQVTMMFWYRQQPGQSLTLIATANQGSEATYESGFVIDKFPISRPNLTFSTLTVSNMSPEDSSIYLCSVAKTGGGPGGAEAFFGQGTRLTVV.

This sequence joins TRBV5-1 and TRBJ2-7; TCRdb proposes TRBD2, but this gene call is untestable without DNA. The germline gives CDR1 SGHRS, CDR2 YFSETQ. The CDR3 is made up of 14 amino acids. CDR3 in amino acids: CASRTSGRGYEQYF.

The chain uses TRBV30 and TRBJ1-4. From germline, CDR1 is GTSNPN and CDR2 SVGIG (reference sequence). CDR3 length: 13 residues. CDR3: CAWSAGGTEKLFF.

This chain uses TRBV5-1 with TRBJ2-7; TCRdb selects TRBD1, and the lack of DNA leaves this call unchecked. Germline assignment: CDR1 SGHRS and CDR2 YFSETQ. The CDR3 runs 13 residues. The CDR3 loop reads CASSEGQTYEQYF.